What follows describes a single T cell receptor (beta chain). Its cognate antigen is unknown. A read error may be the cause here, since a much bigger clone is one base away. The data were taken from a study of early T cells in non-severe SARS-CoV-2 infection. Study information: Sequencing of bulk RNA from unsorted whole blood was done, without chain pairing.

TCRdb called the 5' RACE reads again in MiXCR, with one record for every CDR3 protein. The table lists about 70,000 distinct CDR3 sequences, around 10% of them singletons. The CDR3 has 15 amino acids. The V and J ends lost 1 base and 0 bases respectively, with 6 bases between them. CDR1 and CDR2 (germline): LNHDA, SQIVND (reference sequence). Whole-study results and caveats: Matches to VDJdb favored anti-spike CD8 responses and missed private and CD4 specificities.

This specimen was whole blood, taken at baseline. The gene calls are TRBV19 and TRBJ1-4, with D possibly matching TRBD1 (6 bases). The source of this sequence is an adult who was a healthcare worker with PCR-confirmed SARS-CoV-2 infection or an uninfected control (not recorded which). The donor label of this sample is uncertain. The CDR3 reads CASSIGQATNEKLFF. CDR3 nucleotides: TGTGCCAGTAGTATAGGACAGGCAACTAATGAAAAACTGTTTTTT.